The 14 T cell receptor beta chains reported below all come from one sample, sequenced in a study of T cell responses to AZD1222 COVID-19 vaccine. Measured with immunoSEQ multiplex PCR; TCRdb has only the in-frame clones, and not every one. The profile shows roughly 120,000 clones, 85% to 90% of them singletons. The sample was peripheral blood, taken 28 days after the second AZD1222 dose. All receptors derive from an adult who received the AZD1222 COVID-19 vaccine.

The genes are TRBV28 and TRBJ1-2, with D hard to call. The CDR3 length is 16 residues. V lost 1 base to trimming and J lost 8 bases, with 20 bases between them. Germline V CDR1 and CDR2: MDHEN, SYDVKM. The chain's CDR3 is CASSLSPYLDGVGYTF. CDR3 DNA: TGTGCCAGCAGTTTATCCCCTTACTTGGACGGGGTGGGCTACACCTTC.

Points on this clone: Mismatch with germline at one junction end may stem from a read error. CDR3 bases: TGTGCCAGCTGCTTAGGGACGGTAGATTCACCCCTCCACTTT. Translation: CASCLGTVDSPLHF. The rearrangement links TRBV7-9 to TRBJ1-6, with a possible D match to TRBD1 (5 bases). The CDR3 has 14 amino acids. CDR1 and CDR2 from the germline V gene are SEHNR and FQNEAQ (reference sequence).

This chain joins TRBV11-2 and TRBJ1-1; D ambiguous. V gave up 3 bases and J gave up 2 bases, with 7 bases separating them. The CDR3 contains 13 residues. Germline-derived CDR1 and CDR2 are SGHAT and FQNNGV. CDR3 amino acids: CASSFNGNTEAFF. In DNA form, the CDR3 reads TGTGCCAGCAGCTTTAACGGCAACACTGAAGCTTTCTTT.

The chain is built from TRBV19 and TRBJ2-2; D is possibly TRBD1 (6 bases). Germline V CDR1 and CDR2: LNHDA, SQIVND (reference sequence). The CDR3 spans 18 residues. Trimming removed 3 bases from V and 3 bases from J, with 20 bases in between. The CDR3 loop reads CASSIEFRDTAYTGELFF. DNA for the CDR3: TGTGCCAGTAGTATTGAATTTCGGGACACGGCGTACACCGGGGAGCTGTTTTTT.

The chain joins TRBV11-2 to TRBJ2-3; 7 nucleotides agree with TRBD1. From germline, CDR1 is SGHAT and CDR2 FQNNGV. CDR3 length: 15 residues. V trimming: 5 bases; J trimming: 1 base; junction bases outside the gene matches: 6. CDR3 coding DNA: TGTGCCAGCAGCCAGGGGACAGCGCGCACAGATACGCAGTATTTT. As protein: CASSQGTARTDTQYF.

The V and J genes are TRBV28 and TRBJ1-1; 7 nucleotides align to TRBD1. Germline CDR1 MDHEN, CDR2 SYDVKM. V shed 7 bases and J 4 bases; nucleotides not matched to a gene: 6. This CDR3 has 13 residues. The CDR3 here is CASTATGSTEAFF. The CDR3 bases are TGTGCCAGCACAGCGACAGGGAGCACTGAAGCTTTCTTT.

This rearrangement joins TRBV10-3 to TRBJ2-3; D is perhaps TRBD2 (6 bases). The length of the CDR3 is 15 residues. Germline V gene data show CDR1 as ENHRY and CDR2 as SYGVKD. V lost 5 bases, J lost 1 base, and 13 bases lay in between. The CDR3 DNA is TGTGCCATCAGTTCTAAATGGGGGGGCACAGATACGCAGTATTTT. Translated: CAISSKWGGTDTQYF.

The chain carries TRBV29-1 and TRBJ1-4, with TRBD1 matching over 8 bases. With 4 bases clipped from V and 12 bases from J, the junction kept 10 bases outside the gene matches. From germline, CDR1 is SQVTM and CDR2 ANQGSEA. This CDR3 has 13 residues. The CDR3 DNA sequence: TGCAGCGTTGTTCAGGGGGCCGGTGGGGAACTGTTTTTT. This encodes CSVVQGAGGELFF. The variable domain in full, with the rest retrieved from reference TRBV29-1 and TRBJ1-4, is SAVISQKPSRDICQRGTSLTIQCQVDSQVTMMFWYRQQPGQSLTLIATANQGSEATYESGFVIDKFPISRPNLTFSTLTVSNMSPEDSSIYLCSVVQGAGGELFFGSGTQLSVL.

The V call is TRBV7-2, the J call TRBJ2-1, with 7 bases fitting TRBD1. CDR1 and CDR2 from the germline V gene are SGHTA and FQGNSA. V shed 7 bases and J 4 bases; nucleotides not matched to a gene: 4. The CDR3 spans 13 residues. CDR3 sequence: CASKQGWYNEQFF. CDR3 bases: TGTGCCAGCAAACAGGGGTGGTACAATGAGCAGTTCTTC. The variable domain in full, completed from reference TRBV7-2 and TRBJ2-1, reads GAGVSQSPSNKVTEKGKDVELRCDPISGHTALYWYRQSLGQGLEFLIYFQGNSAPDKSGLPSDRFSAERTGGSVSTLTIQRTQQEDSAVYLCASKQGWYNEQFFGPGTRLTVL.

The gene calls are TRBV5-1 and TRBJ2-3; the match to TRBD2 covers 10 bases. The CDR3 has 17 residues. Germline CDR1 and CDR2: SGHRS and YFSETQ. V was pared by 3 bases and J by 1 base, with 8 bases of the junction left unmatched. The CDR3 sequence is CASSSFGTSVGTDTQYF. CDR3 nucleotides: TGCGCCAGCAGCTCATTTGGGACTAGCGTTGGCACAGATACGCAGTATTTT.

This clone was seen just once. The rearrangement uses TRBV5-1 and TRBJ1-1; 7 bases are a match to TRBD1. Germline V gives CDR1 SGHRS, CDR2 YFSETQ. V lost 4 bases and J lost 5; bases outside the gene matches: 14. The CDR3 has 16 residues. The CDR3 DNA reads as TGCGCCAGCAGCATGAGACAGGGCGCGGAGTGGACTGAAGCTTTCTTT. Translating it yields CASSMRQGAEWTEAFF.

The chain links TRBV24-1 to TRBJ2-7, with 7 bases identical to TRBD1. CDR1 KGHDR and CDR2 SFDVKD come from the germline V gene. The CDR3 totals 15 residues. V lost 0 bases to trimming and J lost 6 bases; unmatched junction nucleotides: 7. For the CDR3, the DNA is TGTGCCACCAGTGATTTGGGACAGGACCTCTCCGAGCAGTACTTC. Its protein product is CATSDLGQDLSEQYF.

CDR3 in amino acids: CASSVGEGGNIQYF. CDR3 in DNA: TGTGCCAGCAGCGTAGGGGAAGGAGGAAACATTCAGTACTTC. The V gene is TRBV9, the J gene TRBJ2-4; D perhaps matches TRBD2 (5 bases). CDR1 is SGDLS and CDR2 is YYNGEE in the germline V gene. V shed 0 bases and J shed 6 bases, with 10 bases lying between them. CDR3 length: 14 amino acids.

The gene calls are TRBV28 and TRBJ1-1, with TRBD1 matching over 7 bases. Germline V gives CDR1 MDHEN, CDR2 SYDVKM. This CDR3 is built from 14 residues. The J segment lost 1 base and the V segment lost 3 bases, leaving 2 bases of the junction unmatched. CDR3 residues: CASSFGTENTEAFF. The CDR3 DNA reads TGTGCCAGCAGTTTCGGGACAGAGAACACTGAAGCTTTCTTT.